The present T cell receptor beta chain was sequenced within a study of T-cell memory formation after mild COVID-19. General study results and limits: Contracting CD4+ clones sat mainly in CM and EM; CD8+ in EMRA. The second-wave clones peaking on day 37 were not confirmed as SARS-CoV-2-specific.

This clonotype was counted ten times or more. What it binds is unknown. From 5'RACE with constant-segment primers came TCR alpha and TCR beta cDNA libraries that carried sample barcodes and UMIs. One entry per CDR3 protein results from TCRdb running MiXCR on the 5' RACE reads. Altogether about 400,000 distinct CDR3 sequences are present, roughly a quarter being singletons, with the ten largest covering 8.5% to 10%. Germline trimming cut 4 bases from V and 3 bases from J; bases unmatched to any gene: 6. The CDR3 contains 15 residues. Germline lookup yields CDR1 SGHRS and CDR2 YFSETQ. The genes are TRBV5-1 and TRBJ1-2; 10 bases map to TRBD1. Sample: PBMCs or a T cell subset sorted from them (not recorded which). This clonotype was sampled from an adult woman who had mild COVID-19 (a few samples of this study predate the infection). Cell type and time point are not known. CDR3 bases: TGCGCCAGCAGCGATGGACAGGGGGACTACTATGGCTACACCTTC. The encoded protein is CASSDGQGDYYGYTF.